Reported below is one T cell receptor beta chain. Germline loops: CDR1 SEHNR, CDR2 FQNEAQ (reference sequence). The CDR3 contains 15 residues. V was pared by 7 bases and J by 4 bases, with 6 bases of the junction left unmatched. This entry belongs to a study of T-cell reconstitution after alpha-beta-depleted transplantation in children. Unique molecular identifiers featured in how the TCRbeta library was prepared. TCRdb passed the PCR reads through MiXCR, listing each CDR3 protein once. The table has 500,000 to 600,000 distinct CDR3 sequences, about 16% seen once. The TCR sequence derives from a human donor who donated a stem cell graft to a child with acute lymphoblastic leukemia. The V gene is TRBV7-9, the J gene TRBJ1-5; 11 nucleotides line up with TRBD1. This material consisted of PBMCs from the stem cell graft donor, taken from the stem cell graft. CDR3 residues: CASTLGQGGNQPQHF. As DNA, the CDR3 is TGTGCCAGCACCCTGGGACAGGGGGGGAATCAGCCCCAGCATTTT.